The 19 T cell receptor beta chains below come from one sample, sequenced in a study of metastatic and nonmetastatic thyroid tumors. TCRdb re-called clones from the PCR reads using MiXCR. The sample includes about 28,000 clones, roughly 17% of them seen just once. Patients had received no treatment of any kind before thyroid surgery. Input material: blood. The receptors originated from a female donor with papillary thyroid cancer or a benign thyroid nodule (not recorded which). Some clones in this sample may be carry-over from other donors' samples.

The chain uses TRBV6-1 and TRBJ2-5; TRBD1 matches at 7 bases. The CDR3 has 16 amino acids. V shed 6 bases and J 1 base; nucleotides not matched to a gene: 11. Per germline, CDR1 MNHNS and CDR2 SASEGT. DNA for the CDR3: TGTGCCAGCAGGGCAGCCTGGACAGGTACCCAAGAGACCCAGTACTTC. It is translated as CASRAAWTGTQETQYF.

This clone occurred many times. The chain joins TRBV20-1 to TRBJ1-4; 11 positions agree with TRBD1. This CDR3 is built from 13 residues. The V and J ends lost 7 bases and 6 bases, in that order; junction bases with no gene match: 4. Per germline, CDR1 DFQATT and CDR2 SNEGSKA (reference sequence). The CDR3 reads CSVKDRGHEKLFF. The CDR3 bases are TGCAGTGTTAAGGACAGGGGGCATGAAAAACTGTTTTTT.

This clone was found many times. The gene calls are TRBV3-1 and TRBJ2-1; the D gene is possibly TRBD2 (6 bases). V lost 1 base and J 2 bases, leaving 12 bases between the germline ends. The CDR3 has 16 residues. CDR1 is LGHDT, CDR2 YNNKEL, per germline (reference sequence). The CDR3 region has the DNA TGTGCCAGCAGCCAAGTTGGGGCGGGAACCTACAATGAGCAGTTCTTC. It specifies CASSQVGAGTYNEQFF.

This clone was observed at least ten times. The rearrangement joins TRBV7-9 to TRBJ1-6; D uncertain. Germline-derived CDR1 and CDR2 are SEHNR and FQNEAQ (reference sequence). The CDR3 contains 15 residues. Trimming removed 3 bases at V and 6 bases at J, with 12 bases between. CDR3 nucleotides: TGTGCCAGCAGCTTGGGGTTATACTCTAATTCACCCCTCCACTTT. Translated: CASSLGLYSNSPLHF.

This clone showed up just a few times. As DNA, the CDR3 is TGTGCCAGCAGTTCGAGTTGGACCCAGTACAATGAGCAGTTCTTC. Its translation is CASSSSWTQYNEQFF. The chain combines TRBV28 with TRBJ2-1; unclear D gene. The CDR3 consists of 15 residues. Germline V gene sequence: CDR1 MDHEN, CDR2 SYDVKM. Trimming left V 4 bases short and J 4 bases short, with 14 bases between.

Ten or more counts support this clone. The chain carries TRBV5-6 and TRBJ2-7; perhaps TRBD2 as D (6 bases). V dropped 0 bases and J dropped 4 bases, with 11 bases sitting between them. Germline assignment: CDR1 SGHDT and CDR2 YYEEEE. The CDR3 consists of 14 residues. CDR3: CASSLAGTLYEQYF. DNA for the CDR3: TGTGCCAGCAGCTTGGCCGGGACTTTGTACGAGCAGTACTTC.

The table lists this clone with a few counts. The chain links TRBV6-5 to TRBJ2-3, with D possibly being TRBD2 (6 bases). V shed 2 bases and J shed 8 bases, with 17 bases lying between them. The CDR3 runs to 15 residues. Germline V gene sequence: CDR1 MNHEY, CDR2 SVGAGI. The CDR3 reads CASSYGEGGAGTQYF. As DNA, the CDR3 is TGTGCCAGCAGTTACGGGGAAGGAGGGGCGGGTACGCAGTATTTT.

DNA for the CDR3: TGTGCCAGCTCACCCGGGGGATTAGCGGGATACAATGAGCAGTTCTTC. This gives the protein CASSPGGLAGYNEQFF. The V gene is TRBV18, the J gene TRBJ2-1; 8 bases match TRBD2. The CDR3 consists of 16 residues. Germline V gene lookup returns CDR1 KGHSH and CDR2 LQKENI. The V and J ends lost 3 bases and 4 bases, in that order; junction bases with no gene match: 8. Based on the CDR3 plus reference TRBV18 and TRBJ2-1, the full variable domain is NAGVMQNPRHLVRRRGQEARLRCSPMKGHSHVYWYRQLPEEGLKFMVYLQKENIIDESGMPKERFSAEFPKEGPSILRIQQVVRGDSAAYFCASSPGGLAGYNEQFFGPGTRLTVL.

This clone came up many times. This chain connects TRBV9 to TRBJ2-5; either TRBD1 or TRBD2 may fit D (5 bases each). Per germline, CDR1 SGDLS and CDR2 YYNGEE. V was trimmed by 0 bases and J by 5 bases, leaving 14 bases between them. The CDR3 consists of 15 residues. CDR3 sequence: CASSVGVGTRETQYF. For the CDR3, the DNA is TGTGCCAGCAGCGTAGGGGTGGGGACGAGGGAGACCCAGTACTTC.

This clone was found many times. The genes are TRBV2 and TRBJ1-1, with D unresolved. The CDR3 has 15 amino acids. CDR1 and CDR2 (germline): SNHLY, FYNNEI. Trimming took 6 bases from V and 5 from J, leaving 19 bases between them. CDR3 nucleotide sequence: TGTGCCAGCAGCCCCGAGGGCCTTCCCAGGACTGAAGCTTTCTTT. Translating it yields CASSPEGLPRTEAFF. The whole variable domain, filled in from reference TRBV2 and TRBJ1-1, reads EPEVTQTPSHQVTQMGQEVILRCVPISNHLYFYWYRQILGQKVEFLVSFYNNEISEKSEIFDDQFSVERPDGSNFTLKIRSTKLEDSAMYFCASSPEGLPRTEAFFGQGTRLTVV.

This clone has at least ten counts. The genes are TRBV20-1 and TRBJ2-5; 8 positions agree with TRBD1. This CDR3 region has 13 residues. Germline V gives CDR1 DFQATT, CDR2 SNEGSKA (reference sequence). DNA of the CDR3: TGCAGCCAGGGGGCGGGATTAGCAGAGACCCAGTACTTC. It codes for CSQGAGLAETQYF.

The chain joins TRBV19 to TRBJ1-6; D not certain. Germline V gene sequence: CDR1 LNHDA, CDR2 SQIVND (reference sequence). The CDR3 runs to 15 residues. V gave up 6 bases and J gave up 6 bases, with 15 bases separating them. CDR3 in DNA: TGTGCCAGTAGCTCAGTGGCTTCTTCTAATTCACCCCTCCACTTT. Translation: CASSSVASSNSPLHF.

V gene TRBV24-1 combines with J gene TRBJ1-2, with D possibly matching TRBD1 (5 bases). Germline-derived CDR1 and CDR2 are KGHDR and SFDVKD. With 4 bases removed from V and 10 bases from J, the gap between germline ends came to 18 bases. The CDR3 extends over 14 amino acids. This CDR3 reads CATSDLGDRDVYTF. The DNA for the CDR3 is TGTGCCACCAGTGACCTAGGGGATCGGGATGTCTACACCTTC.

CDR3 in amino acids: CASRGERWEPTGYLFF. The CDR3 DNA reads TGTGCCAGCAGGGGGGAAAGGTGGGAGCCCACCGGGTATCTGTTTTTT. V and J are TRBV6-1 and TRBJ2-2; D is possibly TRBD1 or TRBD2 (5 bases each). CDR3 length equals 16 residues. CDR1 is MNHNS and CDR2 is SASEGT in the germline V gene. V dropped 6 bases and J dropped 14 bases, with 28 bases sitting between them.

This clone has only a few counts. The CDR3 bases are TGTGCCACCAGCAGAGATACATTGGCGGGAGGGCCCGAAGATACGCAGTATTTT. As protein: CATSRDTLAGGPEDTQYF. The chain has TRBV15 and TRBJ2-3; TRBD2 matches 9 bases. The CDR3 totals 18 residues. J was trimmed by 5 bases and V by 0 bases; bases with no gene match: 12. Looked up from germline, CDR1 is LNHNV and CDR2 is YYDKDF (reference sequence).

This clone occurred many times. This chain connects TRBV18 to TRBJ2-3; D is perhaps TRBD1 or TRBD2 (5 bases each). CDR1 and CDR2 from the germline V gene are KGHSH and LQKENI. Trimming removed 3 bases at V and 11 bases at J, with 24 bases between. This CDR3 is 16 amino acids long. CDR3 sequence (DNA): TGTGCCAGCTCACCCCCTGTCCCGGGACCCGGCGGAAAGCAGTATTTT. Its translation: CASSPPVPGPGGKQYF.

V is TRBV13 and J is TRBJ1-4, with D possibly TRBD1 on 5 matching bases. V was shortened by 5 bases and J by 5 bases, with 15 bases between the two germline ends. Looked up from germline, CDR1 is PRHDT and CDR2 is FYEKMQ (reference sequence). This CDR3 contains 15 residues. The CDR3 loop reads CASSHSGQSNEKLFF. The DNA for the CDR3 is TGTGCCAGCAGCCATTCAGGGCAGAGCAATGAAAAACTGTTTTTT.

This clone was detected ten times or more. The J gene is TRBJ2-7, the V gene TRBV15; no definite D call. Trimming pared 5 bases from V and 2 bases from J, leaving 13 bases between. Germline CDR1 reads LNHNV; CDR2 reads YYDKDF (reference sequence). The CDR3 totals 14 residues. The CDR3 spells CATSHSQVTYEQYF. The CDR3, as DNA: TGTGCCACCAGCCACTCCCAGGTTACCTACGAGCAGTACTTC.

This clone was recorded many times. The gene calls are TRBV28 and TRBJ2-7, with 9 bases aligning to TRBD2. CDR3 length: 15 residues. V shed 3 bases and J 6 bases; nucleotides not matched to a gene: 9. CDR1 and CDR2 from the germline V gene are MDHEN and SYDVKM. CDR3 sequence: CASSFLAGPGGEQYF. The CDR3 DNA sequence: TGTGCCAGCAGTTTCCTAGCGGGACCCGGGGGCGAGCAGTACTTC.